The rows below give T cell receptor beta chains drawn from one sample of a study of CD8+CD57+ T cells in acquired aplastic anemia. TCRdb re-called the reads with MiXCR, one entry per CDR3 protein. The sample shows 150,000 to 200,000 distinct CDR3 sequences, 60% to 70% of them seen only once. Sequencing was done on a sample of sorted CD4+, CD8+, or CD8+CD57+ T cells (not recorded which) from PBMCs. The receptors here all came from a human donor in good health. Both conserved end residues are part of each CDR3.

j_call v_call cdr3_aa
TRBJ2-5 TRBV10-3 CAIRWTSGGQETQYF
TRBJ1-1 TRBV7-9 CASRPGTGLFEAFF
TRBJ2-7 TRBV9 CASSVAGEGYEQYF
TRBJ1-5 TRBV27 CASSLFSNQPQHF
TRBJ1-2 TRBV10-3 CAISEEQVQYGYTF
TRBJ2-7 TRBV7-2 CASSLSSQGSYEQYF
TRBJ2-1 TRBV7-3 CASSPQGGGGYNEQFF
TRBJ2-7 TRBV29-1 CSVQRTGDYEQYF
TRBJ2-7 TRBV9 CASSTGTSSYEQYF
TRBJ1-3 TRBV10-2 CASRTQGGGNTIYF
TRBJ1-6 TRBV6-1 CASSAPQGGPSPLHF
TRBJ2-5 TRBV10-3 CAISPLAGGETQYF
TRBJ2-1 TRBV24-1 CATRDAFLGEQFF
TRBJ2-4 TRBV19 CASSILAGTKNIQYF
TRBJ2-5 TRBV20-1 CSASKQGALETQYF
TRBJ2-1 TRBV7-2 CASSSSSGSPTEQFF
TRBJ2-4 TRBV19 CASSINLWPKNIQYF
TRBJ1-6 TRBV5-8 CASSQPLHF
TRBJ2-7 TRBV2 CASGAKRADYEQYF
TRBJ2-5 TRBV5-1 CASSQVTPYQETQYF
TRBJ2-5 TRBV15 CATSFPGRGEETQYF
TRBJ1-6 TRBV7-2 CASSLGGGRSPLHF
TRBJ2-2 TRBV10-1 CASRATSGTGYIKNTGELFF
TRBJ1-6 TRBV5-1 CASSLTGTGYDSPLHF
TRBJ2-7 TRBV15 CATSRIDRIPYEQYF
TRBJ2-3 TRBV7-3 CASSYDSGGTDTQYF
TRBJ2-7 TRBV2 CASNPIKDRGAYEQYF
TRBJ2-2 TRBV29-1 CSTSGTGGGGELFF
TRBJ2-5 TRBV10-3 CASRTSGSSETQYF
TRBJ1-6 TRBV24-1 CATSDLSSGALYNSPLHF
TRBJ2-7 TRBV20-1 CSAKTGSNEQYF
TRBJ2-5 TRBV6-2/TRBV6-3 CASSYILAGGSETQYF
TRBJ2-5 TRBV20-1 CSARGRARETQYF
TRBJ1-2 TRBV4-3 CASSQTIRVDGYTF
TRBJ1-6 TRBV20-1 CSASTGTGNSPLYF
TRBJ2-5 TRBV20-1 CSGEASVHNEQYF
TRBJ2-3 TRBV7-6 CASSLGRPPKSTDTQYF
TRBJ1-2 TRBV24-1 CATSDPDYGYTF
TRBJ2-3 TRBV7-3 CASSELESTDTQYF
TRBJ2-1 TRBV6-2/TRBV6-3 CASSYSGGAEQFF
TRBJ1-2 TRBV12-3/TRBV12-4 CASSPQGAFSYGYTF